This T cell receptor (beta chain) emerged from a study of Ad26.COV2.S vaccination and SARS-CoV-2 variants. Study-wide results and limits: Vaccine recipients posted higher spike-specific TCR breadth than their placebo counterparts.

TCRdb's table, derived via immunoSEQ multiplex PCR, lists solely in-frame clones and lacks some. This table holds 440,000 or so clones, around 89% found once. Comments on this clone: The antigen is unknown.

Treatment meaning: roughly 19 received Ad26.COV2.S at low or high dose, single or two shots; roughly 5 received placebo; per-sample allocation not given. At day 63 after the first vaccine or placebo injection, samples were drawn. SARS-CoV-2 spike from the Wuhan strain was encoded by the vaccine, an Ad26 vector. Trimming took 4 bases from V and 1 from J, leaving 15 bases between them. The CDR3 is made up of 15 amino acids. Germline CDR1 is SGHDT and CDR2 is YYEEEE. Sequencing used peripheral blood, obtained in a trial of Ad26.COV2.S vaccine versus placebo. The genes are TRBV5-6 and TRBJ2-7; a possible D gene is TRBD1 (6 bases). This clonotype was obtained from a person aged 18-65 years who received the Ad26.COV2.S COVID-19 vaccine or a placebo. CDR3 amino acids: CASSTPGTQSYEQYF. For the CDR3, the DNA is TGTGCCAGCAGCACCCCCGGGACACAATCCTACGAGCAGTACTTC.